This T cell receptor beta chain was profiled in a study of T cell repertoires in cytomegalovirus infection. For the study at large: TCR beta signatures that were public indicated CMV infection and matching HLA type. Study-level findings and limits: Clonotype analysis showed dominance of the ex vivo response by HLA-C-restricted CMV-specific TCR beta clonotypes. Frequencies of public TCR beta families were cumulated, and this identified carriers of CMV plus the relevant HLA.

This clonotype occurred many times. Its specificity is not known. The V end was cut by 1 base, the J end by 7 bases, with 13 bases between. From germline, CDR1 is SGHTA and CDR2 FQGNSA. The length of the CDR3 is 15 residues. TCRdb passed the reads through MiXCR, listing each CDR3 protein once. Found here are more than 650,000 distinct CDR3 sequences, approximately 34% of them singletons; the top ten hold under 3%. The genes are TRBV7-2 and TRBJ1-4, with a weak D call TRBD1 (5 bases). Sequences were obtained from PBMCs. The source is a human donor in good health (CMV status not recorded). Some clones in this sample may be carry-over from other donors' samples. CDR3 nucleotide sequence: TGTGCCAGCAGCTTAGTATTAGCAGGGTCTGAAAAACTGTTTTTT. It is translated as CASSLVLAGSEKLFF.